The 2 T cell receptor beta chains given below trace back to one sample, sequenced in a study of Ad26.COV2.S vaccination and SARS-CoV-2 variants. Sequencing used immunoSEQ multiplex PCR; TCRdb keeps in-frame clones, though not all of them. Of around 450,000 clones in the sample, 80% to 90% were seen once. Noted treatment: 19 received Ad26.COV2.S at low or high dose, single or two shots; about 5 received placebo; per-sample allocation not given. After the first vaccine or placebo injection, samples were drawn on day 63. This material consisted of peripheral blood, taken in a trial of Ad26.COV2.S vaccine versus placebo. The receptors were gathered from a person between 18 and 65 years old who received the Ad26.COV2.S COVID-19 vaccine or a placebo.

The chain recombines TRBV15 with TRBJ2-1; the match to TRBD2 covers 12 bases. V lost 5 bases, J lost 2 bases, and 7 bases stayed unmatched. The CDR3 has 17 residues. Germline CDR1 LNHNV, CDR2 YYDKDF (reference sequence). The CDR3 bases are TGTGCCACCAGCGGGGGGTGGACTAGCGGGACCTACAATGAGCAGTTCTTC. It codes for CATSGGWTSGTYNEQFF.

This chain uses TRBV9 with TRBJ2-5, with D uncertain. V was trimmed by 0 bases and J by 2 bases, leaving 17 bases between them. Germline lookup yields CDR1 SGDLS and CDR2 YYNGEE. This CDR3 comprises 17 residues. This chain's CDR3 is CASSVAMGSARQETQYF. For the CDR3, the DNA is TGTGCCAGCAGCGTAGCAATGGGGTCTGCAAGGCAAGAGACCCAGTACTTC.